Presented here are 16 T cell receptor beta chains from one specimen sequenced in a study of identical twins. TCRdb itself ran the 5' RACE reads through MiXCR, one entry per CDR3 protein. The repertoire consists of 420,000 or so distinct CDR3 sequences, with roughly 20% occurring once and the leading ten covering around 12%. The sample comprised naive T cells sorted from blood. These receptors were obtained from a man between 50 and 59 years old in good health.

In this sample, this clonotype turned up a few times. The chain carries TRBV29-1 and TRBJ2-3, with D perhaps TRBD1 or TRBD2 (5 bases each). V gave up 4 bases and J gave up 6 bases, with 17 bases separating them. Germline V gene sequence: CDR1 SQVTM, CDR2 ANQGSEA. CDR3 length: 14 residues. CDR3 in amino acids: CSVAPRDVADTQYF. For the CDR3, the DNA is TGCAGCGTTGCTCCCCGGGACGTGGCGGATACGCAGTATTTT.

This clonotype showed up just a few times. The chain is built from TRBV5-1 and TRBJ2-7; 10 nucleotides align to TRBD2. The length of the CDR3 is 15 residues. Trimming took 3 bases from V and 6 from J; bases not matched to a gene: 9. CDR1 and CDR2 (germline): SGHRS, YFSETQ. The CDR3: CASSSQAGGHVEQYF. The CDR3 DNA sequence: TGCGCCAGCAGCTCCCAAGCGGGAGGGCATGTCGAGCAGTACTTC.

The chain is built from TRBV7-2 and TRBJ2-1; no clear D. Between the trimmed V and J ends, which lost 3 bases and 0 bases, there was a span of 12 bases. The CDR3 is made up of 16 amino acids. Germline V CDR1 and CDR2: SGHTA, FQGNSA. The CDR3 sequence is CASSFRRVSSYNEQFF. In nucleotides, the CDR3 is TGTGCCAGCAGCTTTAGGAGAGTCAGCTCCTACAATGAGCAGTTCTTC.

This clonotype has a count of ten or more. The V call is TRBV20-1, the J call TRBJ1-1; unclear D gene. This CDR3 spans 15 amino acids. Trimming removed 1 base at V and 3 bases at J, with 15 bases between. Per germline, CDR1 DFQATT and CDR2 SNEGSKA (reference sequence). DNA of the CDR3: TGCAGTGCTAGAGCCAGCCGGCAGGAAGACACTGAAGCTTTCTTT. Translation: CSARASRQEDTEAFF.

V usage is TRBV29-1 and J usage is TRBJ2-5, with D uncertain. CDR1 and CDR2 (germline): SQVTM, ANQGSEA. This CDR3 contains 12 residues. Trimming stripped 4 bases from V and 2 bases from J, with 8 bases between. The CDR3 spells CSVVWGQETQYF. The CDR3 DNA reads TGCAGCGTTGTGTGGGGTCAAGAGACCCAGTACTTC.

V and J are TRBV10-3 and TRBJ1-6, with D possibly TRBD1 on 5 matching bases. Trimming took 2 bases from V and 1 from J, leaving 15 bases between them. The CDR3 length is 18 residues. Germline assignment: CDR1 ENHRY and CDR2 SYGVKD. CDR3 sequence: CAISERQGGVSYNSPLHF. The CDR3 region has the DNA TGTGCCATCAGTGAGCGTCAGGGCGGGGTGTCCTATAATTCACCCCTCCACTTT.

On this clonotype: A much larger clone differs from this one at a single base, so this may be a read error. The genes are TRBV20-1 and TRBJ2-1, with D possibly being TRBD1 (5 bases). The CDR3 runs 15 residues. The germline gives CDR1 DFQATT, CDR2 SNEGSKA (reference sequence). The germline V and J ends were trimmed by 0 bases and 5 bases, with 14 bases remaining between them. In DNA form, the CDR3 reads TGCAGTGCTAGAGATGTGGCAGGGCCACACAATGAGCAGTTCTTC. As protein: CSARDVAGPHNEQFF.

In its sample, this clonotype was seen many times. The chain is built from TRBV7-3 and TRBJ2-7; 7 bases are shared with TRBD1. Germline loops: CDR1 SGHTA, CDR2 FQGTGA. V was pared by 5 bases and J by 4 bases, with 14 bases of the junction left unmatched. The CDR3 spans 16 residues. CDR3: CASSAGGQVGIYEQYF. CDR3 nucleotides: TGTGCCAGCAGCGCAGGCGGACAGGTTGGAATTTACGAGCAGTACTTC.

This clonotype has a count of ten or more. The V gene is TRBV6-2 or TRBV6-3, the J gene TRBJ2-1; 9 bases fit TRBD1. CDR1 is MNHEY and CDR2 is SVGEGT in the germline V gene. Unmatched junction bases numbered 4, after V lost 8 bases and J lost 5 bases. The CDR3 has 13 residues. The CDR3 sequence: CASGTGRNNEQFF. Written as DNA, the CDR3 is TGTGCCAGCGGGACAGGGCGAAACAATGAGCAGTTCTTC.

The chain joins TRBV3-1 to TRBJ2-3; 9 nucleotides line up with TRBD1. The germline V gene has CDR1 LGHDT and CDR2 YNNKEL (reference sequence). CDR3 length equals 18 residues. V was clipped by 2 bases and J by 0 bases; unmatched bases: 9. DNA of the CDR3: TGTGCCAGCAGCCAAATTCTGACAGGGGGTTATAGCACAGATACGCAGTATTTT. Its translation is CASSQILTGGYSTDTQYF.

The chain has TRBV11-2 and TRBJ2-7, with 10 bases matching TRBD1. Germline CDR1 and CDR2: SGHAT and FQNNGV. The trim removed 1 base at V and 4 bases at J, leaving 7 bases unmatched. This CDR3 is built from 16 residues. This CDR3 is CASSLARPGQGYEQYF. The DNA for the CDR3 is TGTGCCAGCAGCTTAGCCCGACCGGGACAGGGGTACGAGCAGTACTTC. The variable domain in full, completed from reference TRBV11-2 and TRBJ2-7, reads EAGVAQSPRYKIIEKRQSVAFWCNPISGHATLYWYQQILGQGPKLLIQFQNNGVVDDSQLPKDRFSAERLKGVDSTLKIQPAKLEDSAVYLCASSLARPGQGYEQYFGPGTRLTVT.

This clonotype was seen a few times. The chain uses TRBV7-9 and TRBJ2-3, with 9 bases lining up with TRBD2. Germline V gene sequence: CDR1 SEHNR, CDR2 FQNEAQ (reference sequence). Losses at the gene ends were 6 bases for V and 0 bases for J; bases not matched to a gene: 7. The CDR3 is 16 residues long. CDR3 amino acids: CASSQTSGRSTDTQYF. The CDR3 region has the DNA TGTGCCAGCAGTCAGACTAGCGGCAGAAGCACAGATACGCAGTATTTT. Together with reference TRBV7-9 and TRBJ2-3, the CDR3 gives the full variable domain: DTGVSQNPRHKITKRGQNVTFRCDPISEHNRLYWYRQTLGQGPEFLTYFQNEAQLEKSRLLSDRFSAERPKGSFSTLEIQRTEQGDSAMYLCASSQTSGRSTDTQYFGPGTRLTVL.

This clonotype has only a few counts. The CDR3 sequence is CASSQDQRAGGGYETQYF. The CDR3 coding sequence is TGTGCCAGCAGCCAAGATCAAAGAGCGGGGGGGGGCTATGAGACCCAGTACTTC. V is TRBV3-1 and J is TRBJ2-5; TRBD2 agrees at 10 bases. The germline V gene has CDR1 LGHDT and CDR2 YNNKEL (reference sequence). This CDR3 has 18 residues. The V segment lost 0 bases and the J segment 5 bases; nucleotides outside the gene matches: 12.

This clonotype was detected a few times. V gene TRBV12-5 combines with J gene TRBJ2-3, with TRBD1 matching 8 bases. The germline CDR1 and CDR2 sequences are LGHNT and FRNRAP. The ends lost 1 base at V and 4 bases at J; junction bases unmatched: 7. The CDR3 length is 16 residues. CDR3 residues: CASGLEPQGAPDTQYF. DNA of the CDR3: TGTGCTAGTGGTTTGGAACCTCAGGGGGCCCCAGATACGCAGTATTTT.

This clonotype was picked up many times. The V call is TRBV6-1, the J call TRBJ2-7; 8 nucleotides match TRBD1. CDR1 and CDR2 (germline): MNHNS, SASEGT. This CDR3 is 13 amino acids long. The V gene end was trimmed by 4 bases and the J gene end by 3 bases; junction bases not matched to a gene: 2. CDR3 protein: CASSGDRGYEQYF. CDR3 coding DNA: TGTGCCAGCAGTGGTGACAGGGGCTACGAGCAGTACTTC.

This clonotype has just a few counts. This chain joins TRBV20-1 and TRBJ2-7, with TRBD2 matching over 9 bases. Germline loops: CDR1 DFQATT, CDR2 SNEGSKA (reference sequence). V lost 3 bases to trimming and J lost 3 bases; unmatched junction nucleotides: 9. The CDR3 totals 15 residues. The CDR3 sequence: CSASPLAGVYYEQYF. In DNA form, the CDR3 reads TGCAGTGCTAGTCCCTTAGCGGGAGTTTACTACGAGCAGTACTTC.